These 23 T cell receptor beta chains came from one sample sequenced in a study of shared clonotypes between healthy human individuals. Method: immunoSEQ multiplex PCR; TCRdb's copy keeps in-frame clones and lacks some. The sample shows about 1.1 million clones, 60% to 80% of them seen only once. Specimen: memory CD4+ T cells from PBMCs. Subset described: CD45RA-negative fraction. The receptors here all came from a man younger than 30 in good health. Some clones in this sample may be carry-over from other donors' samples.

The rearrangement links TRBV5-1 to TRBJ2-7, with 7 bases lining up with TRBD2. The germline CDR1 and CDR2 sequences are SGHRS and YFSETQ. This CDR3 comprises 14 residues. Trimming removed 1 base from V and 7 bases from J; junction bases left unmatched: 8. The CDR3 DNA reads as TGCGCCAGCAGCTTGCGGGCGGGAGATCGGGAGCAGTACTTC. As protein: CASSLRAGDREQYF. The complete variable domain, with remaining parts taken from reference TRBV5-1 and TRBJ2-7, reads KAGVTQTPRYLIKTRGQQVTLSCSPISGHRSVSWYQQTPGQGLQFLFEYFSETQRNKGNFPGRFSGRQFSNSRSEMNVSTLELGDSALYLCASSLRAGDREQYFGPGTRLTVT.

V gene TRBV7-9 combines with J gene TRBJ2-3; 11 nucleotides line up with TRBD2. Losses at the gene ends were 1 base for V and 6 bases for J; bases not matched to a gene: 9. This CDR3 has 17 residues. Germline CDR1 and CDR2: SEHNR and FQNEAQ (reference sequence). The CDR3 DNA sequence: TGTGCCAGCAGCTTAGGAATACTAGCGGGAGTGTCCGATACGCAGTATTTT. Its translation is CASSLGILAGVSDTQYF.

In DNA, the CDR3 is TGCGCCAGCAGTGACGGCAGGGCCGGCCAGCCCCAGCATTTT. Translating it yields CASSDGRAGQPQHF. This chain joins TRBV10-1 and TRBJ1-5; a possible D gene is TRBD1 (5 bases). Trimming pared 3 bases from V and 7 bases from J, leaving 13 bases between. Germline loops: CDR1 WNHNN, CDR2 SYGVQD (reference sequence). CDR3 length equals 14 residues.

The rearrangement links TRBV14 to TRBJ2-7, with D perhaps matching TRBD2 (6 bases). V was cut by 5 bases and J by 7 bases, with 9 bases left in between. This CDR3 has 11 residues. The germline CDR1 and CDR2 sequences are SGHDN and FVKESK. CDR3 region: CASSFAGEQYF. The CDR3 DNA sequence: TGTGCCAGCAGCTTTGCGGGAGAGCAGTACTTC.

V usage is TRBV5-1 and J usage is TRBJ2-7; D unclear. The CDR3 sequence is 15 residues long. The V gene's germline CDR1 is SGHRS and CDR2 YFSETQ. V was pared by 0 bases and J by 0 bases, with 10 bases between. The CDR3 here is CASSLVGKSSYEQYF. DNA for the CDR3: TGCGCCAGCAGCTTGGTGGGAAAAAGCTCCTACGAGCAGTACTTC.

CDR3: CASSERTSGQMYTGELFF. DNA for the CDR3: TGTGCCAGCAGTGAAAGGACCTCGGGACAGATGTACACCGGGGAGCTGTTTTTT. The rearrangement links TRBV6-1 to TRBJ2-2; 7 bases align to TRBD1. With 2 bases clipped from V and 3 bases from J, the junction kept 12 bases outside the gene matches. This CDR3 region has 18 residues. Germline lookup yields CDR1 MNHNS and CDR2 SASEGT.

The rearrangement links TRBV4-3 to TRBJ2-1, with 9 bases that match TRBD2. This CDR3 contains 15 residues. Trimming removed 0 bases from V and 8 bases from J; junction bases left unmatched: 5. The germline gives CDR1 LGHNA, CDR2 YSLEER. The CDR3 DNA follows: TGCGCCAGCAGCCAAGAGGGCGGGAGGGGTGATGAGCAGTTCTTC. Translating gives CASSQEGGRGDEQFF.

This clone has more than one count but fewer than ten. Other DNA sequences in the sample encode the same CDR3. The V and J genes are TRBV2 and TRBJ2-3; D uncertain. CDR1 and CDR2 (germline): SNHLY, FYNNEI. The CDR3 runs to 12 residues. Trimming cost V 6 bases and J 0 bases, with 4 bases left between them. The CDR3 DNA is TGTGCCAGCAGGCGGAGCACAGATACGCAGTATTTT. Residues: CASRRSTDTQYF.

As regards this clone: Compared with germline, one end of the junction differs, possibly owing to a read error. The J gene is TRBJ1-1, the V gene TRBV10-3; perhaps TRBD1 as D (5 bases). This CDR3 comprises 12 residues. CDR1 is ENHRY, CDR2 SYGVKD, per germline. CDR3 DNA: TGTGCCAGCAGTTTCCGGGGGTCTGAAGCTTTCTTT. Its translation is CASSFRGSEAFF.

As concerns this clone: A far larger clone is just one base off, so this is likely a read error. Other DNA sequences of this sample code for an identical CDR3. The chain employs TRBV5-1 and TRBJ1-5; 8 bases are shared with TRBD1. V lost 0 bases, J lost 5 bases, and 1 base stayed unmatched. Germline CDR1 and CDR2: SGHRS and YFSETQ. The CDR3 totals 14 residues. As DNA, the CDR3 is TGCGCCAGCAGCTTGGCAGGGGGCGATCAGCCCCAGCATTTT. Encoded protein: CASSLAGGDQPQHF. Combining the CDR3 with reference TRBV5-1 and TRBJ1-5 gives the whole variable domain KAGVTQTPRYLIKTRGQQVTLSCSPISGHRSVSWYQQTPGQGLQFLFEYFSETQRNKGNFPGRFSGRQFSNSRSEMNVSTLELGDSALYLCASSLAGGDQPQHFGDGTRLSIL.

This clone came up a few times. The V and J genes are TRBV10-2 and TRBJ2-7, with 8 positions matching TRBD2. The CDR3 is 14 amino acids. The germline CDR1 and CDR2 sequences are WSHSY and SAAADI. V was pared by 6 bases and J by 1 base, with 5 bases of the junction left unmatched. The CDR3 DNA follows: TGCGCCAGCAGCCATAGCGGGAAGTCCTACGAGCAGTACTTC. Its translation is CASSHSGKSYEQYF.

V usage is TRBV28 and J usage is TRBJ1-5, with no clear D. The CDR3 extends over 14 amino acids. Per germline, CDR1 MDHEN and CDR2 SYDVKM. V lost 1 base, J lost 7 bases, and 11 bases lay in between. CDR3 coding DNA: TGTGCCAGCAGTTTATACCCAGGCGGGCAGCCCCAGCATTTT. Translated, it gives CASSLYPGGQPQHF. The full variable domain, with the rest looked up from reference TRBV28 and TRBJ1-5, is DVKVTQSSRYLVKRTGEKVFLECVQDMDHENMFWYRQDPGLGLRLIYFSYDVKMKEKGDIPEGYSVSREKKERFSLILESASTNQTSMYLCASSLYPGGQPQHFGDGTRLSIL.

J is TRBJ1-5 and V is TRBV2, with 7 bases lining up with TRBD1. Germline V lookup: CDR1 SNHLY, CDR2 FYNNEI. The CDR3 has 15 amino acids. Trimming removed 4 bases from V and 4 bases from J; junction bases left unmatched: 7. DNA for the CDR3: TGTGCCAGCAGTGGGTCGGGGACAGCTAATCAGCCCCAGCATTTT. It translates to CASSGSGTANQPQHF.

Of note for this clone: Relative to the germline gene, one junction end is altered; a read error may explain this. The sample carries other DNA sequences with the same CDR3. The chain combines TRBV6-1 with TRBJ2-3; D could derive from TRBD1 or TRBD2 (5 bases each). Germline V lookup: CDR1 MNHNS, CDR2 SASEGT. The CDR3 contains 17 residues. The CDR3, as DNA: TGTGCCAGCAGTGAAGCCACCGGGACCAGTGTTAAGAATACGCAATATTTT. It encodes CASSEATGTSVKNTQYF.

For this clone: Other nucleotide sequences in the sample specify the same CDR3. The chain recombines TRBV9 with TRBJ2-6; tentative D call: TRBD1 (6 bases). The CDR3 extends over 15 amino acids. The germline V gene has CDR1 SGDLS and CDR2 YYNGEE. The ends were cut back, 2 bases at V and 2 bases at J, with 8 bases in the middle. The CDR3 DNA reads TGTGCCAGCAGCGTTGGGACAACTGGGGCCAACGTCCTGACTTTC. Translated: CASSVGTTGANVLTF.

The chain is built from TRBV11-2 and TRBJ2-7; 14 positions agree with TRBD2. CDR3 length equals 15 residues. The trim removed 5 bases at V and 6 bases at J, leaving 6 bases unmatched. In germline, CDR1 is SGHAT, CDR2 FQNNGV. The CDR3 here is CASSKTSGRGGEQYF. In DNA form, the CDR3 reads TGTGCCAGCAGCAAGACTAGCGGGAGGGGTGGCGAGCAGTACTTC.

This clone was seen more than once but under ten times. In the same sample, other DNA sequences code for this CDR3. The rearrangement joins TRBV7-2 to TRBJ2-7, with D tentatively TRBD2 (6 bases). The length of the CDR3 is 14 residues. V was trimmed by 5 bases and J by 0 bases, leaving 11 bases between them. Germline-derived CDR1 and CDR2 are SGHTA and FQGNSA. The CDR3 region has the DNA TGTGCCAGCAGCAGGGGACTCGGCTCCTACGAGCAGTACTTC. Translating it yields CASSRGLGSYEQYF.

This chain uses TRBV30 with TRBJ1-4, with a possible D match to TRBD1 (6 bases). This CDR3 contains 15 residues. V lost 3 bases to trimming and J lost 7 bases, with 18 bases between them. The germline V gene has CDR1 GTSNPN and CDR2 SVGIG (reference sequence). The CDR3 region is CAWSSDRKGTEKLFF. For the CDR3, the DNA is TGTGCCTGGAGCTCCGACAGGAAGGGAACTGAAAAACTGTTTTTT.

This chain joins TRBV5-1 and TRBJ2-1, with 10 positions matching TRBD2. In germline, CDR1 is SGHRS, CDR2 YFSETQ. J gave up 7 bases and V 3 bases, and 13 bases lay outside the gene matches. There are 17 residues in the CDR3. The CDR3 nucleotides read TGCGCCAGCAGCTGGGGGCCTACCGGGACTAGCGATAATGAGCAGTTCTTC. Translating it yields CASSWGPTGTSDNEQFF.

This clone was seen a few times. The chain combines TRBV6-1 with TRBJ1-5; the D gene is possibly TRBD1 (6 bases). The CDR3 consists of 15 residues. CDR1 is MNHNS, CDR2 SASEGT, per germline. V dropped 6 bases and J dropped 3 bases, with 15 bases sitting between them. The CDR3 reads CASSVWTDFNQPQHF. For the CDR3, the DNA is TGTGCCAGCAGCGTATGGACAGACTTCAATCAGCCCCAGCATTTT.

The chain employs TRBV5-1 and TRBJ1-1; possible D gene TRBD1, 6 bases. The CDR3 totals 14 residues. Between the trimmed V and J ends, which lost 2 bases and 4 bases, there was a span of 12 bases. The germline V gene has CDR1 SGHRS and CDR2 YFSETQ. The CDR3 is CASSLGGEATEAFF. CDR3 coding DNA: TGCGCCAGCAGCTTAGGGGGTGAGGCCACTGAAGCTTTCTTT.

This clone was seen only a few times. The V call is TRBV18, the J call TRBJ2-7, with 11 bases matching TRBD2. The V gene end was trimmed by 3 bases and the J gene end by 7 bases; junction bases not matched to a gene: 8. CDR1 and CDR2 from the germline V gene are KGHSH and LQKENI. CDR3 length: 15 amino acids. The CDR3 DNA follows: TGTGCCAGCTCACCTGGGACTAGCGGTCTCCAGGAGCAGTACTTC. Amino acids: CASSPGTSGLQEQYF.

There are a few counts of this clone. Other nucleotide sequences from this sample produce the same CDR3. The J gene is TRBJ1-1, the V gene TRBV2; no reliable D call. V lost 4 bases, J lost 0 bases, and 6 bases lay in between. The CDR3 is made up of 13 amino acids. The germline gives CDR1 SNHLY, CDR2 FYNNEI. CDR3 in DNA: TGTGCCAGCAGTGGCGAAGTGAACACTGAAGCTTTCTTT. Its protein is CASSGEVNTEAFF.